The clone carrying this T cell receptor beta chain was found many times. A library of TCRbeta sequences, prepared with unique molecular identifiers, was generated. MiXCR, run by TCRdb on the PCR reads, gives a single entry per CDR3 protein. The sample shows 55,000 to 85,000 distinct CDR3 sequences, 9.5% to 13% of them seen only once. The V gene end was trimmed by 1 base and the J gene end by 2 bases; junction bases not matched to a gene: 10. Per germline, CDR1 SGHTA and CDR2 FQGTGA. The CDR3 spans 18 residues. This entry belongs to a study of T-cell reconstitution after alpha-beta-depleted transplantation in children.

Sequenced material: PBMCs, taken before TCRalphabeta/CD19-depleted stem cell transplant. The chain carries TRBV7-3 and TRBJ2-1; TRBD2 matches 8 bases. This TCR was recovered from a boy aged 10-17 years with acute myeloid leukemia, due to receive a stem cell transplant. The CDR3 is CASSLMPSGLGTYNEQFF. Here the CDR3 DNA reads TGTGCCAGCAGCTTAATGCCTAGCGGGCTGGGCACCTACAATGAGCAGTTCTTC. Complete variable domain (other parts from reference TRBV7-3 and TRBJ2-1): GAGVSQTPSNKVTEKGKYVELRCDPISGHTALYWYRQSLGQGPEFLIYFQGTGAADDSGLPNDRFFAVRPEGSVSTLKIQRTERGDSAVYLCASSLMPSGLGTYNEQFFGPGTRLTVL.